The 20 T cell receptor beta chains below come from one sample, sequenced in a study of post-analysis software for immune sequencing data (dated by TCRdb to between 2014 and 2017). The method was PCR. Instrument used: Illumina HiSeq 2500. Unique molecular identifiers were incorporated into TCR beta cDNA libraries to reduce PCR and sequencing biases. Through fastp at Q25 and MiXCR, TCRdb rebuilt clones from the public reads, retaining in-frame beta chains. For every CDR3 protein sequence, its rows merge into one entry that carries the most common genes and DNA. This sample holds some 160,000 distinct CDR3 sequences; 35% to 40% were observed only once. Of the sample, under 30% falls within the top ten clones. The time point tag for this specimen amounts to: second blood draw from one MS patient after hematopoietic stem cell transplantation. Sequenced material: blood, taken after autologous hematopoietic stem cell transplantation. The receptor source for this set is a girl aged 5-17 years with multiple sclerosis. Donor details come from another sample of the same person, matched by shared clones.

The sample holds a few counts of this clonotype. The chain employs TRBV6-4 and TRBJ1-2; D not resolved. Trimming left V 0 bases short and J 4 bases short, with 15 bases between. Germline V lookup: CDR1 MRHNA, CDR2 SNTAGT. The CDR3 has 16 amino acids. CDR3 sequence reads: CASSDSWEDPPYGYTF. In DNA, the CDR3 is TGTGCCAGCAGTGACTCGTGGGAGGATCCCCCCTATGGCTACACCTTC.

The rearrangement uses TRBV24-1 and TRBJ2-3, with D unresolved. V lost 6 bases and J lost 6, with 9 bases in between. The length of the CDR3 is 12 residues. CDR1 and CDR2 from the germline V gene are KGHDR and SFDVKD. The CDR3 reads CATSRQLDTQYF. CDR3 in DNA: TGTGCCACCAGTCGCCAACTGGATACGCAGTATTTT.

In its sample, this clonotype was seen many times. This chain uses TRBV20-1 with TRBJ2-5; D is unresolved. Germline V gene lookup returns CDR1 DFQATT and CDR2 SNEGSKA (reference sequence). The CDR3 spans 14 residues. The germline V and J ends were trimmed by 0 bases and 0 bases, with 8 bases remaining between them. CDR3 in amino acids: CSARDWVDQETQYF. CDR3 DNA sequence: TGCAGTGCTAGAGATTGGGTCGACCAAGAGACCCAGTACTTC.

The gene calls are TRBV6-6 and TRBJ2-7, with 9 bases matching TRBD2. The J call may be incorrect, as the DNA end agrees better with TRBJ2-5. Germline loops: CDR1 MNHNY, CDR2 SVGAGI (reference sequence). CDR3 size: 14 residues. In DNA form, the CDR3 reads TGTGCCAGCAGCCTAGGGACTAGCAGTGAGACCCAGTACTTC. This encodes CASSLGTSSETQYF.

In its sample, this clonotype was seen a few times. J is TRBJ2-3 and V is TRBV15; maybe TRBD1 (6 bases). This CDR3 has 16 amino acids. V lost 3 bases and J 9 bases, leaving 22 bases between the germline ends. Germline V gene lookup returns CDR1 LNHNV and CDR2 YYDKDF (reference sequence). CDR3 region: CATSSNPGTRQATQYF. The DNA of the CDR3 is TGTGCCACCAGCAGTAACCCTGGGACAAGACAAGCAACGCAGTATTTT.

A few counts support this clonotype. The chain couples TRBV5-1 to TRBJ2-7; weak D call: TRBD1 (6 bases). V lost 2 bases to trimming and J lost 7 bases, with 16 bases between them. This CDR3 comprises 14 residues. Germline V gene lookup returns CDR1 SGHRS and CDR2 YFSETQ. The CDR3 DNA is TGCGCCAGCAGCTTAAACCAGGGGCCTGGGGAGCAGTACTTC. Encoded protein: CASSLNQGPGEQYF.

This clonotype turned up a few times. This chain connects TRBV15 to TRBJ2-5; D possibly corresponds to TRBD2 (7 bases). Germline CDR1 and CDR2: LNHNV and YYDKDF (reference sequence). The CDR3 runs to 16 residues. Trimming cost V 5 bases and J 2 bases, with 18 bases left between them. The CDR3 DNA is TGTGCCACCAGCCCCTCGGGGGGCGAGGGTCAAGAGACCCAGTACTTC. Encoded protein: CATSPSGGEGQETQYF.

The chain employs TRBV6-2 or TRBV6-3 and TRBJ1-2, with 9 bases matching TRBD1. Per the germline V gene, CDR1 is MNHEY and CDR2 is SVGEGT. The CDR3 sequence is 17 residues long. V trimming: 5 bases; J trimming: 4 bases; junction bases outside the gene matches: 14. In DNA form, the CDR3 reads TGTGCCAGCAGTCCCGGACAGGGGCGGACGGGCGGCTATGGCTACACCTTC. Its translation is CASSPGQGRTGGYGYTF.

A word on this clonotype: A read error may explain this, as a much larger clone is one base away. The chain joins TRBV4-3 to TRBJ2-5, with D perhaps TRBD1 (7 bases). TRBJ2-7 explains the end of the DNA better; the J call may be wrong. Germline loops: CDR1 LGHNA, CDR2 YSLEER. The CDR3 sequence is 13 residues long. CDR3 DNA sequence: TGCGCCAGCAGCCTGGTGGAGGGGGCCGAGCAGTACTTC. This sequence encodes CASSLVEGAEQYF.

This clonotype was seen more than once but under ten times. The chain couples TRBV6-6 to TRBJ1-1; 7 positions agree with TRBD1. Germline V gene sequence: CDR1 MNHNY, CDR2 SVGAGI (reference sequence). Germline trimming cut 6 bases from V and 3 bases from J; bases unmatched to any gene: 7. CDR3 length equals 14 residues. CDR3 loop: CASSLGGADTEAFF. The CDR3 nucleotides read TGTGCCAGCAGCTTAGGGGGCGCGGACACTGAAGCTTTCTTT.

This rearrangement joins TRBV12-3 or TRBV12-4 to TRBJ2-2; 8 bases map to TRBD2. The CDR3 runs to 13 residues. Trimming at V came to 7 bases and at J to 6 bases, leaving 4 bases not matched to a gene. The CDR3 reads CASNGGGSGELFF. CDR3 coding DNA: TGTGCCAGCAACGGGGGGGGATCCGGGGAGCTGTTTTTT.

V is TRBV7-8 and J is TRBJ2-5; D may be TRBD2 (6 bases). The V end lost 9 bases, the J end lost 5 bases, and 19 bases lay between the germline ends. Germline lookup yields CDR1 SGHVS and CDR2 FQNEAQ. This CDR3 is 14 amino acids long. The CDR3 DNA reads as TGTGCCAGTAGTATGGAGGGTTCTTGGGAGACCCAGTACTTC. Translation: CASSMEGSWETQYF.

This clonotype was observed a few times. The CDR3 sequence is CASSKAVGTILGQYF. The CDR3 nucleotides are TGTGCCAGCAGCAAAGCGGTCGGGACAATCCTCGGGCAGTACTTC. The J gene is TRBJ2-7, the V gene TRBV21-1; TRBD1, the table's D call, was not compared with the DNA. TRBV21-1 is marked as a pseudogene. This CDR3 region has 15 residues.

The genes are TRBV4-1 and TRBJ2-5; D may correspond to TRBD1 or TRBD2 (5 bases each). Trimming stripped 0 bases from V and 5 bases from J, with 19 bases between. The germline V gene encodes CDR1 MGHRA and CDR2 YSYEKL. CDR3 length: 17 amino acids. CDR3 residues: CASSQDPPGTSVETQYF. In DNA, the CDR3 is TGCGCCAGCAGCCAAGATCCCCCAGGGACGTCCGTGGAGACCCAGTACTTC.

This clonotype was detected a few times. The gene calls are TRBV4-2 and TRBJ2-3; possibly TRBD1 for D (5 bases). This CDR3 spans 16 amino acids. Germline CDR1 LGHNA, CDR2 YNFKEQ. Trimming pared 0 bases from V and 1 base from J, leaving 11 bases between. The CDR3 coding sequence is TGTGCCAGCAGCCAAGAGGTTGGGGCGGGCACAGATACGCAGTATTTT. Residues: CASSQEVGAGTDTQYF.

The V and J genes are TRBV11-1 and TRBJ2-3; D gene ambiguous. Germline CDR1 SGHAT, CDR2 FQDESV (reference sequence). The V gene lost 7 bases and the J gene lost 4 bases, with 15 bases spanning the gap. The CDR3 is 14 residues long. The CDR3 sequence: CASNHRASPDTQYF. CDR3 nucleotides: TGTGCCAGCAACCATCGAGCATCGCCAGATACGCAGTATTTT. Based on the CDR3 plus reference TRBV11-1 and TRBJ2-3, the full variable domain is EAEVAQSPRYKITEKSQAVAFWCDPISGHATLYWYRQILGQGPELLVQFQDESVVDDSQLPKDRFSAERLKGVDSTLKIQPAELGDSAMYLCASNHRASPDTQYFGPGTRLTVL.

The V gene is TRBV3-1, the J gene TRBJ2-5; TRBD1 might be the D (5 bases). V was trimmed by 1 base and J by 5 bases, leaving 14 bases between them. Germline-derived CDR1 and CDR2 are LGHDT and YNNKEL (reference sequence). This CDR3 is built from 15 residues. In nucleotides, the CDR3 is TGTGCCAGCAGCCAAGGTCCCAGACCAGGGGAGACCCAGTACTTC. It codes for CASSQGPRPGETQYF.

At least ten counts were recorded for this clonotype. V gene TRBV12-3 or TRBV12-4 combines with J gene TRBJ2-3; 12 bases agree with TRBD1. V trimming: 4 bases; J trimming: 5 bases; junction bases outside the gene matches: 4. The CDR3 totals 15 residues. CDR3 region: CASSSGTGGRDTQYF. The CDR3, as DNA: TGTGCCAGCAGTTCCGGGACAGGGGGCAGAGATACGCAGTATTTT.

The chain couples TRBV6-6 to TRBJ1-2; a weak D match, TRBD1 (5 bases). The CDR3 is 15 residues long. Germline-derived CDR1 and CDR2 are MNHNY and SVGAGI (reference sequence). Trimming cost V 4 bases and J 3 bases, with 15 bases left between them. CDR3 loop: CASSSRGGDDYGYTF. The CDR3 nucleotides read TGTGCCAGCAGTTCCCGGGGGGGGGACGACTATGGCTACACCTTC.

In its sample, this clonotype was seen a few times. The V and J genes are TRBV29-1 and TRBJ1-2, with unresolved D. Germline V gives CDR1 SQVTM, CDR2 ANQGSEA. The CDR3 contains 16 residues. The V gene lost 0 bases and the J gene lost 5 bases, with 19 bases spanning the gap. CDR3 nucleotides: TGCAGCGTTGAAGAGCGGGAGCTGCCGGGCCCTTATGGCTACACCTTC. Protein sequence: CSVEERELPGPYGYTF.